These 20 T cell receptor beta chains were all obtained from the same sample, sequenced in a study of cytomegalovirus exposure and HLA in healthy donors. Primers for the PCR totalled 60 Vbeta and 13 Jbeta. Method: immunoSEQ multiplex PCR; TCRdb's copy keeps in-frame clones and lacks some. The sample lists around 91,000 clones; 78% were seen once. The sequenced material came from PBMCs. Receptors originate from a male donor in good health and CMV-seropositive.

The J gene is TRBJ2-3, the V gene TRBV30; the D gene is possibly TRBD2 (5 bases). CDR3 size: 15 residues. Germline assignment: CDR1 GTSNPN and CDR2 SVGIG (reference sequence). V gave up 1 base and J gave up 5 bases, with 16 bases separating them. DNA for the CDR3: TGTGCCTGGAGTGGTGTCGGGGAGAGGAGAGATACGCAGTATTTT. Its translation: CAWSGVGERRDTQYF.

This clone was detected once. The V and J genes are TRBV2 and TRBJ2-7; TRBD2 matches 10 bases. Trimming removed 4 bases from V and 5 bases from J; junction bases left unmatched: 11. Germline V gene lookup returns CDR1 SNHLY and CDR2 FYNNEI. The CDR3 covers 16 residues. In DNA, the CDR3 is TGTGCCAGCAGTGGGTCTAGCGGGGGCCTGATGGACGAGCAGTACTTC. Translation: CASSGSSGGLMDEQYF.

This clone occurred once. The chain employs TRBV5-6 and TRBJ1-2; TRBD1 is a possible D gene (6 bases). Germline V CDR1 and CDR2: SGHDT, YYEEEE. Trimming stripped 6 bases from V and 7 bases from J, with 19 bases between. The CDR3 sequence is 14 residues long. DNA of the CDR3: TGTGCCAGCACCCCATTACAGGGACGGAGTGGCTACACCTTC. Amino acids: CASTPLQGRSGYTF.

This CDR3 is CASSPEGRGYTF. As DNA, the CDR3 is TGTGCCAGCAGTCCAGAGGGCCGTGGCTACACCTTC. This chain joins TRBV28 and TRBJ1-2; D ambiguous. This CDR3 spans 12 amino acids. Trimming stripped 5 bases from V and 7 bases from J, with 11 bases between. The V gene's germline CDR1 is MDHEN and CDR2 SYDVKM.

The chain carries TRBV27 and TRBJ1-4; D unresolved. Trimming cost V 3 bases and J 5 bases, with 4 bases left between them. Germline assignment: CDR1 MNHEY and CDR2 SMNVEV (reference sequence). The CDR3 is 12 amino acids. The DNA of the CDR3 is TGTGCCAGCAGTTTCCTGAATGAAAAACTGTTTTTT. Translated: CASSFLNEKLFF.

The J gene is TRBJ2-1, the V gene TRBV9; D is undetermined. The CDR3 totals 13 residues. Germline V gene sequence: CDR1 SGDLS, CDR2 YYNGEE. The ends were cut back, 4 bases at V and 8 bases at J, with 13 bases in the middle. CDR3 residues: CASSTSPPDEQFF. CDR3 bases: TGTGCCAGCAGCACCTCCCCACCGGATGAGCAGTTCTTC.

The V call is TRBV6-6, the J call TRBJ2-1; maybe TRBD1 (5 bases). The CDR3 length is 12 residues. CDR1 is MNHNY and CDR2 is SVGAGI in the germline V gene (reference sequence). The V end was cut by 5 bases, the J end by 3 bases, with 5 bases between. CDR3 loop: CASSQGYNEQFF. CDR3 in DNA: TGTGCCAGCAGTCAGGGCTACAATGAGCAGTTCTTC.

The chain joins TRBV28 to TRBJ2-7; possible D gene TRBD2, 5 bases. Trimming stripped 8 bases from V and 0 bases from J, with 14 bases between. From germline, CDR1 is MDHEN and CDR2 SYDVKM. CDR3 size: 14 residues. CDR3 bases: TGTGCCAGCCTTAGGATCAGCGGCTCCTACGAGCAGTACTTC. Protein sequence: CASLRISGSYEQYF.

The chain employs TRBV29-1 and TRBJ2-3, with 10 bases identical to TRBD1. Germline V gene sequence: CDR1 SQVTM, CDR2 ANQGSEA. J was trimmed by 4 bases and V by 6 bases; bases with no gene match: 7. This CDR3 contains 14 residues. CDR3 residues: CSVTDRGRADTQYF. CDR3 nucleotides: TGCAGCGTCACTGACAGGGGGCGAGCAGATACGCAGTATTTT.

This chain joins TRBV9 and TRBJ1-5, with unresolved D. CDR3 length: 14 residues. Germline CDR1 reads SGDLS; CDR2 reads YYNGEE. The V end lost 0 bases, the J end lost 7 bases, and 11 bases lay between the germline ends. DNA of the CDR3: TGTGCCAGCAGCGTAGGGCGCGAGAGGCAGCCCCAGCATTTT. Translating it yields CASSVGRERQPQHF.

This sequence joins TRBV28 and TRBJ1-1; no clear D. The ends were cut back, 6 bases at V and 0 bases at J, with 11 bases in the middle. Germline CDR1 is MDHEN and CDR2 is SYDVKM. The CDR3 contains 14 residues. CDR3 sequence (DNA): TGTGCCAGCAGCCCATTGGAGATGAACACTGAAGCTTTCTTT. As protein: CASSPLEMNTEAFF.

The chain uses TRBV7-2 and TRBJ2-2, with 13 positions matching TRBD2. The V and J ends lost 5 bases and 2 bases, in that order; junction bases with no gene match: 8. There are 18 residues in the CDR3. CDR1 SGHTA and CDR2 FQGNSA come from the germline V gene. In nucleotides, the CDR3 is TGTGCCAGCAGCAAAAGACTAGCGGGGGGCCGTAACACCGGGGAGCTGTTTTTT. The encoded protein is CASSKRLAGGRNTGELFF.

This sequence joins TRBV7-9 and TRBJ2-3; 9 nucleotides agree with TRBD2. Germline CDR1 and CDR2: SEHNR and FQNEAQ (reference sequence). Unmatched junction bases numbered 4, after V lost 5 bases and J lost 4 bases. The CDR3 is 14 amino acids. The CDR3 protein is CASSLSGSPDTQYF. In DNA form, the CDR3 reads TGTGCCAGCAGCCTTAGCGGGAGCCCAGATACGCAGTATTTT.

The chain links TRBV28 to TRBJ2-5; 14 bases fit TRBD2. With 6 bases clipped from V and 5 bases from J, the junction kept 20 bases outside the gene matches. The CDR3 spans 20 residues. Germline assignment: CDR1 MDHEN and CDR2 SYDVKM. CDR3 sequence (DNA): TGTGCCAGCAGGACGATCAAACCGGTGGGACTAGCGGGAGATCGGGAGACCCAGTACTTC. Translating gives CASRTIKPVGLAGDRETQYF.

V usage is TRBV28 and J usage is TRBJ2-1; D remains unclear. Trimming took 5 bases from V and 6 from J, leaving 8 bases between them. Germline CDR1 MDHEN, CDR2 SYDVKM. CDR3 length: 12 amino acids. This CDR3 reads CASSPSGNEQFF. CDR3 DNA sequence: TGTGCCAGCAGTCCCTCGGGCAATGAGCAGTTCTTC.

The J gene is TRBJ2-1, the V gene TRBV6-5; 9 bases match TRBD2. After removal of 2 bases from V and 7 bases from J, the junction contained 9 bases not matched to a gene. Germline assignment: CDR1 MNHEY and CDR2 SVGAGI. The CDR3 contains 16 residues. The CDR3: CASSYGVAGGRNEQFF. The CDR3 DNA reads as TGTGCCAGCAGTTACGGGGTTGCGGGAGGGAGAAATGAGCAGTTCTTC.

The rearrangement uses TRBV27 and TRBJ2-7; D might be TRBD2 (5 bases). The germline V gene has CDR1 MNHEY and CDR2 SMNVEV (reference sequence). This CDR3 has 14 amino acids. V shed 5 bases and J shed 5 bases, with 16 bases lying between them. CDR3 bases: TGTGCCAGCAGTAACCGATTTATGAGGGACGAGCAGTACTTC. This sequence encodes CASSNRFMRDEQYF.

CDR3 amino acids: CASRAPGLAGDLHQETQYF. The CDR3 DNA sequence: TGTGCCAGCAGGGCCCCGGGACTAGCGGGGGACCTACACCAAGAGACCCAGTACTTC. The genes are TRBV2 and TRBJ2-5, with 14 bases fitting TRBD2. The CDR3 loop spans 19 amino acids. Trimming removed 6 bases from V and 0 bases from J; junction bases left unmatched: 12. Germline lookup yields CDR1 SNHLY and CDR2 FYNNEI.

The chain combines TRBV10-3 with TRBJ2-5; TRBD2 aligns across 8 bases. V dropped 0 bases and J dropped 2; count of bases not matched to a gene: 17. Germline CDR1 is ENHRY and CDR2 is SYGVKD. The CDR3 spans 20 residues. The CDR3 DNA reads TGTGCCATCAGTGAGTCGAGTTTGCTAGCGGGTGGTCCTACTCAAGAGACCCAGTACTTC. Amino acids: CAISESSLLAGGPTQETQYF.

The chain joins TRBV10-2 to TRBJ1-3; D unresolved. With 2 bases removed from V and 5 bases from J, the gap between germline ends came to 4 bases. Germline V lookup: CDR1 WSHSY, CDR2 SAAADI. This CDR3 has 12 residues. The CDR3 DNA reads TGCGCCAGCAGTGAGGGGCGAAACACCATATATTTT. Translation gives CASSEGRNTIYF.